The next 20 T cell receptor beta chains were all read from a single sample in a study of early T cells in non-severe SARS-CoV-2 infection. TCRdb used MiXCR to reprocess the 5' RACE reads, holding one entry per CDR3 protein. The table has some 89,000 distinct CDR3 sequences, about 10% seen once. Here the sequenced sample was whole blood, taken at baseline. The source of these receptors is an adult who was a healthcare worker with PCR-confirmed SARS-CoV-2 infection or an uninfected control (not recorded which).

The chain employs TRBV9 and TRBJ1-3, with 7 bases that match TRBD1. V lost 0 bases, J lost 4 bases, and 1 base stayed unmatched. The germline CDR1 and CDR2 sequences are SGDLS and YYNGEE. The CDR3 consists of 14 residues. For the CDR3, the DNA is TGTGCCAGCAGCGTAGCACAGGGGGGAAACACCATATATTTT. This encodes CASSVAQGGNTIYF.

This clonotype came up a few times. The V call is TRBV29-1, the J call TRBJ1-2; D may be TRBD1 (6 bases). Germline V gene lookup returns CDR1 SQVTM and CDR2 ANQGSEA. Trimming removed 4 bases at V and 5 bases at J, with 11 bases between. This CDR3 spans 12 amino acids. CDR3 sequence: CSVARGSYGYTF. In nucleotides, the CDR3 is TGCAGCGTTGCCAGGGGCAGTTATGGCTACACCTTC.

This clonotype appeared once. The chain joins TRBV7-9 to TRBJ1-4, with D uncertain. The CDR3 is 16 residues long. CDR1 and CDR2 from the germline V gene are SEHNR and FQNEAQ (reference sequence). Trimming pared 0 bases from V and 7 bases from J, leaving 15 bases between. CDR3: CASSLAVNSWLEKLFF. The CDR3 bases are TGTGCCAGCAGCTTAGCGGTTAACAGTTGGCTTGAAAAACTGTTTTTT.

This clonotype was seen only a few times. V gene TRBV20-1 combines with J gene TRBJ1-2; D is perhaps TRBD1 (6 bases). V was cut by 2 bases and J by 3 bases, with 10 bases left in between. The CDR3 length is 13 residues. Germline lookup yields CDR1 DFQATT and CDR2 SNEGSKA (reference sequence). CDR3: CSARYKGDYGYTF. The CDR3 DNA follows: TGCAGTGCTAGATACAAGGGGGACTATGGCTACACCTTC.

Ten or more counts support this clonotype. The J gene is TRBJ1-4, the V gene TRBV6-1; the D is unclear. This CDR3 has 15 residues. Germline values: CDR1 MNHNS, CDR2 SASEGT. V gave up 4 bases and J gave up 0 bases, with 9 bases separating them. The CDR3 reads CASSGTEATNEKLFF. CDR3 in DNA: TGTGCCAGCAGTGGTACAGAAGCAACTAATGAAAAACTGTTTTTT.

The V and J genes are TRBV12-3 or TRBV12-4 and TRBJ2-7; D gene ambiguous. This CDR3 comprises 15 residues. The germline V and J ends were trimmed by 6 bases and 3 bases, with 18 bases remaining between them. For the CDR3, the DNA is TGTGCCAGCAGCCCCTCGACCGGGTCGATCTACGAGCAGTACTTC. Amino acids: CASSPSTGSIYEQYF.

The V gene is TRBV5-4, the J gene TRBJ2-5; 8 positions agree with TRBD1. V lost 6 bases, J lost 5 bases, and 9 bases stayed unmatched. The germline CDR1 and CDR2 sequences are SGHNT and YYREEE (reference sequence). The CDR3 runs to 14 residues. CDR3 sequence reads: CASTRQGSQETQYF. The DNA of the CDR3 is TGTGCCAGCACAAGACAGGGGTCACAGGAGACCCAGTACTTC.

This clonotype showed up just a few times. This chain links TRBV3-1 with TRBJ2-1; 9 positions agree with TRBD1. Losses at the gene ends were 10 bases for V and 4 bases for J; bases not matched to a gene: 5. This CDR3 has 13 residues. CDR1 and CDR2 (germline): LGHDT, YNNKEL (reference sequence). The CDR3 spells CATETGGYNEQFF. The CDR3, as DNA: TGTGCCACCGAGACAGGGGGGTACAATGAGCAGTTCTTC.

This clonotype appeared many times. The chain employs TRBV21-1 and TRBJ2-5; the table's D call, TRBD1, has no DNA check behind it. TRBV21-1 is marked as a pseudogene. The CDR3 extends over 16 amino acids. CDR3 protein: CASSRRGGLFNETQYF. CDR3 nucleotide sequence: TGTGCCAGCAGCAGGAGAGGGGGGCTTTTTAATGAGACCCAGTACTTC.

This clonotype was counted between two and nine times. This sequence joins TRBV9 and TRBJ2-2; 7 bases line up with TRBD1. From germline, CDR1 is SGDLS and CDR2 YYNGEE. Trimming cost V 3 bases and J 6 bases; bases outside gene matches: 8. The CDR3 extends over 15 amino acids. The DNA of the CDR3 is TGTGCCAGCAGCGAACAGGGGCGCCGGGCCGGGGAGCTGTTTTTT. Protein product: CASSEQGRRAGELFF. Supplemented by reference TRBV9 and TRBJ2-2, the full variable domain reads DSGVTQTPKHLITATGQRVTLRCSPRSGDLSVYWYQQSLDQGLQFLIQYYNGEERAKGNILERFSAQQFPDLHSELNLSSLELGDSALYFCASSEQGRRAGELFFGEGSRLTVL.

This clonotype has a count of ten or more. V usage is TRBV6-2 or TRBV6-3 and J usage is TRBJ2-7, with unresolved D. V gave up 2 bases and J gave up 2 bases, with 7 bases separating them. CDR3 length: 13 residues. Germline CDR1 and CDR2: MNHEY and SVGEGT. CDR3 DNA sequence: TGTGCCAGCAGTTACGGGCCGGCCTACGAGCAGTACTTC. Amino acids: CASSYGPAYEQYF.

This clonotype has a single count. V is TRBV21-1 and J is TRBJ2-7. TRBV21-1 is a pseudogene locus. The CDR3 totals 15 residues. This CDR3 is CASSKRGLKSYEQYF. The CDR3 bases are TGTGCCAGCAGCAAACGAGGTCTTAAATCCTACGAGCAGTACTTC.

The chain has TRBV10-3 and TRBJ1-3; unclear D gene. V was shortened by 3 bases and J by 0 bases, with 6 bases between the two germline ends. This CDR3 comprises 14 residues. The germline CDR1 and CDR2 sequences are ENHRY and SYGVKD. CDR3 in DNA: TGTGCCATCAGTGACAGGAGCTCTGGAAACACCATATATTTT. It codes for CAISDRSSGNTIYF.

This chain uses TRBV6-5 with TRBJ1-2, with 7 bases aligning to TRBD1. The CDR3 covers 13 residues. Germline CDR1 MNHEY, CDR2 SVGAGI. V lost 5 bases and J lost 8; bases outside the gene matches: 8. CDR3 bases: TGTGCCAGCAGTCGGGACAGCTATGAAGGCTACACCTTC. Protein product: CASSRDSYEGYTF.

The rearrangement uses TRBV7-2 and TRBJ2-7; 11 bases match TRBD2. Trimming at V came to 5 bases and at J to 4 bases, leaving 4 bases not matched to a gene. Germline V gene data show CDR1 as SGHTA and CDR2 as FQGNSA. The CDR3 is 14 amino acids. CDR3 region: CASSRTSGSYEQYF. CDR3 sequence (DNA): TGTGCCAGCAGCCGTACTAGCGGGAGTTACGAGCAGTACTTC.

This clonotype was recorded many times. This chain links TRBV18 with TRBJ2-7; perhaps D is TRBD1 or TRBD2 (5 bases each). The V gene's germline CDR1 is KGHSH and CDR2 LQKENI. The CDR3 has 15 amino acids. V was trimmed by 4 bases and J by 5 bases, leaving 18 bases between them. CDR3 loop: CASSHDPREFNEQYF. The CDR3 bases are TGTGCCAGCTCACATGATCCCAGGGAGTTCAACGAGCAGTACTTC.

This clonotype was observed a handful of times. The CDR3 loop is CASSRLGRSQETQYF. The DNA of the CDR3 is TGTGCCAGCAGCCGACTAGGACGTTCCCAAGAGACCCAGTACTTC. This chain connects TRBV28 to TRBJ2-5; perhaps TRBD2 as D (6 bases). Trimming shortened V by 6 bases and J by 1 base, and 15 bases separated the two germline ends. The V gene's germline CDR1 is MDHEN and CDR2 SYDVKM. CDR3 length: 15 residues.

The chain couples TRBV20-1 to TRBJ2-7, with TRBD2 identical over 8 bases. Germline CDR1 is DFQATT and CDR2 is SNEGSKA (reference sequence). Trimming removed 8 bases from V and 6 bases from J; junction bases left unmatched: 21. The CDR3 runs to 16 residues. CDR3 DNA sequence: TGCAGTTCCACAATAGCGGGACGGATTACCCACACCGAGCAGTACTTC. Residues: CSSTIAGRITHTEQYF.

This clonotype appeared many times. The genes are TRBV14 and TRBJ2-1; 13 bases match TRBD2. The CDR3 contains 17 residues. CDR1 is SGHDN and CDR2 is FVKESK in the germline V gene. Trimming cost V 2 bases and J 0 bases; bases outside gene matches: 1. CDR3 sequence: CASSQWTSGSSYNEQFF. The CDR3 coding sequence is TGTGCCAGCAGCCAATGGACTAGCGGGAGCTCCTACAATGAGCAGTTCTTC.

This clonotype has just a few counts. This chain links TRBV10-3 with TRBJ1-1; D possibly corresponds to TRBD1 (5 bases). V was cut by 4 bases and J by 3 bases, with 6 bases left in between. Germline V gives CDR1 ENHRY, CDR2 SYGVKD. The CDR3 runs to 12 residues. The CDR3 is CAISGGDTEAFF. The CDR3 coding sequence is TGTGCCATCAGTGGAGGGGACACTGAAGCTTTCTTT.